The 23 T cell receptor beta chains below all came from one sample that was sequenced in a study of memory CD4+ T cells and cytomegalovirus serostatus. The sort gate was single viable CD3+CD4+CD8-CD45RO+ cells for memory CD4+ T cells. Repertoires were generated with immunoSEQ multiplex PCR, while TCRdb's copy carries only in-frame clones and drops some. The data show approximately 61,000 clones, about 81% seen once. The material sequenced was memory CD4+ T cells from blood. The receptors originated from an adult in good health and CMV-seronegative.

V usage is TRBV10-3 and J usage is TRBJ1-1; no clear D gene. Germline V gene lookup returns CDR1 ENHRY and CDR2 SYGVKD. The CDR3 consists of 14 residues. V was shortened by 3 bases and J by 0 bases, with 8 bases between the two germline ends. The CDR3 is CAISEGSMNTEAFF. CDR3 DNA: TGTGCCATCAGTGAAGGTAGCATGAACACTGAAGCTTTCTTT.

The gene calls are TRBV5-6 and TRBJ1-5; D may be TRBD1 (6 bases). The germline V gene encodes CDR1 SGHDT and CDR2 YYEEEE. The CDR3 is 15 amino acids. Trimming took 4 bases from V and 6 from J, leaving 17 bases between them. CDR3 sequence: CASSRRGGSGQPQHF. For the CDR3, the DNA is TGTGCCAGCAGCCGACGGGGGGGCTCGGGTCAGCCCCAGCATTTT.

DNA of the CDR3: TGTGCCAGCAGTTTAAATAGACAGGGTACAGCTGAAGCTTTCTTT. Translated, it gives CASSLNRQGTAEAFF. The chain couples TRBV6-5 to TRBJ1-1, with TRBD1 identical over 7 bases. The CDR3 consists of 15 residues. The V segment lost 4 bases and the J segment 6 bases; nucleotides outside the gene matches: 11. Germline V gives CDR1 MNHEY, CDR2 SVGAGI.

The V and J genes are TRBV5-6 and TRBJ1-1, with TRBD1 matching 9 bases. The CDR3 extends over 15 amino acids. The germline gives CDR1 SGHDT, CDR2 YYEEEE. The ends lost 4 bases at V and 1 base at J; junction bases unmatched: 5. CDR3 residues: CASSRGQGRNTEAFF. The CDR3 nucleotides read TGTGCCAGCAGCCGAGGACAGGGGCGGAACACTGAAGCTTTCTTT.

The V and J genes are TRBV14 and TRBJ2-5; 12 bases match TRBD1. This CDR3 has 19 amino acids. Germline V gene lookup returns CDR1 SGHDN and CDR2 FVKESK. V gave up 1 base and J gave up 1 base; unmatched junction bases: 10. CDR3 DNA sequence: TGTGCCAGCAGCCAAGCCCCCCCCCTGGGACAGGGGGCCCAAGAGACCCAGTACTTC. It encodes CASSQAPPLGQGAQETQYF.

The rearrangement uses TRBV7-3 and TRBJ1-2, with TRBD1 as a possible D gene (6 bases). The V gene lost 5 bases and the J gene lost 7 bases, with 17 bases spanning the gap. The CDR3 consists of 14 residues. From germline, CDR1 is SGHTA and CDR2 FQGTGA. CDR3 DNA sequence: TGTGCCAGCAGCCTGGCCCGAGGGGGGTCTGGCTACACCTTC. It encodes CASSLARGGSGYTF. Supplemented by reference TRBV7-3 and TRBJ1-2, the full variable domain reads GAGVSQTPSNKVTEKGKYVELRCDPISGHTALYWYRQSLGQGPEFLIYFQGTGAADDSGLPNDRFFAVRPEGSVSTLKIQRTERGDSAVYLCASSLARGGSGYTFGSGTRLTVV.

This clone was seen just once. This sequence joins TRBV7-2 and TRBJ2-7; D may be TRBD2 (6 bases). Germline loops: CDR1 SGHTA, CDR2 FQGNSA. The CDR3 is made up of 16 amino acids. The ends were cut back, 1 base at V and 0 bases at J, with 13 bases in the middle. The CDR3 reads CASSLGSGKSSYEQYF. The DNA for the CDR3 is TGTGCCAGCAGCTTAGGTAGCGGAAAGAGCTCCTACGAGCAGTACTTC.

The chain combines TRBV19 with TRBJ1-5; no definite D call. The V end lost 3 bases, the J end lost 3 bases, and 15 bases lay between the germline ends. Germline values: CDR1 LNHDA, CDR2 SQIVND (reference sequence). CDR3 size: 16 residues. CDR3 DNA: TGTGCCAGTAGTATCCTCGATGGAGGTATCAATCAGCCCCAGCATTTT. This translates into CASSILDGGINQPQHF.

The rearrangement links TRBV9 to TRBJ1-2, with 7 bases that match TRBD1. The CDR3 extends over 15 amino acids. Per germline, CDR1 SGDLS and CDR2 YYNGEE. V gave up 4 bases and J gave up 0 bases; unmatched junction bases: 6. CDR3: CASSITGDPNYGYTF. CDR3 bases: TGTGCCAGCAGCATTACAGGGGACCCTAACTATGGCTACACCTTC.

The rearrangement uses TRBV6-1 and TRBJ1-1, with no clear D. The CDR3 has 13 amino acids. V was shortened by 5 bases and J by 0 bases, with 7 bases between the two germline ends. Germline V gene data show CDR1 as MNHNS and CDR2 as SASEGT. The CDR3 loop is CASSKTVNTEAFF. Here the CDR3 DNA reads TGTGCCAGCAGTAAAACAGTGAACACTGAAGCTTTCTTT.

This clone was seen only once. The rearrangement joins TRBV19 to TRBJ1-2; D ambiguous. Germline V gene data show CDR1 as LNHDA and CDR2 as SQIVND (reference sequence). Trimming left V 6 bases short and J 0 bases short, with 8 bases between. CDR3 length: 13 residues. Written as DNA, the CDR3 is TGTGCCAGTAGCTACCGAGCTAACTATGGCTACACCTTC. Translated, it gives CASSYRANYGYTF.

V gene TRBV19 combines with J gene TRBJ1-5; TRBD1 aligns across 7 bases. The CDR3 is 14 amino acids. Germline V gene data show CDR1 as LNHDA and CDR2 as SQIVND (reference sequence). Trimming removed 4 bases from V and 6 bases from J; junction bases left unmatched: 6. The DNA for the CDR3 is TGTGCCAGTAGTACCTTGACAGGGTCTCAGCCCCAGCATTTT. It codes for CASSTLTGSQPQHF.

The CDR3 region has the DNA TGTGCCAGCTCACGGACAGGGGGCACTGAAGCTTTCTTT. It specifies CASSRTGGTEAFF. V and J are TRBV18 and TRBJ1-1; 10 bases line up with TRBD1. CDR3 length equals 13 residues. V lost 4 bases and J lost 4; bases outside the gene matches: 0. Germline V gene sequence: CDR1 KGHSH, CDR2 LQKENI.

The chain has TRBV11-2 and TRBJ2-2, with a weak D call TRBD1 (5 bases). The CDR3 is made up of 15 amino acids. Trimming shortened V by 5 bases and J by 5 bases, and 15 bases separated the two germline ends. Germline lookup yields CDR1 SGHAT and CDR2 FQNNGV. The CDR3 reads CASSPSGKGTGELFF. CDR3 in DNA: TGTGCCAGCAGCCCTTCAGGGAAAGGAACCGGGGAGCTGTTTTTT.

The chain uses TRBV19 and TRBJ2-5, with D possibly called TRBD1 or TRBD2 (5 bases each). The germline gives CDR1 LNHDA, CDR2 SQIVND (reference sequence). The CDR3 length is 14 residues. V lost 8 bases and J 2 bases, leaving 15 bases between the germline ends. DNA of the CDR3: TGTGCCAGTGGGACCCCGGGACGGCAAGAGACCCAGTACTTC. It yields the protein CASGTPGRQETQYF.

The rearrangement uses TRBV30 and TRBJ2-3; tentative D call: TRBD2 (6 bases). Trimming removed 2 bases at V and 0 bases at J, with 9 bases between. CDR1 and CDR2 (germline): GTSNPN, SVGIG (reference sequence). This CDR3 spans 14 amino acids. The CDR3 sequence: CAWSPGRSTDTQYF. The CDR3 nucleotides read TGTGCCTGGAGTCCAGGGAGGAGCACAGATACGCAGTATTTT. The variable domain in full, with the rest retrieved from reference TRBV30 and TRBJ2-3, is SQTIHQWPATLVQPVGSPLSLECTVEGTSNPNLYWYRQAAGRGLQLLFYSVGIGQISSEVPQNLSASRPQDRQFILSSKKLLLSDSGFYLCAWSPGRSTDTQYFGPGTRLTVL.

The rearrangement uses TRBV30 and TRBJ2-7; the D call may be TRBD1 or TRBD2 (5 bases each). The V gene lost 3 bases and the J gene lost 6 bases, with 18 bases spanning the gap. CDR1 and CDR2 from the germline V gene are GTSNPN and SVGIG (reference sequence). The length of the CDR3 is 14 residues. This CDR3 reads CAWRPPGPFGEQYF. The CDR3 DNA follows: TGTGCCTGGAGGCCACCGGGACCTTTTGGCGAGCAGTACTTC.

CDR3 region: CASRRWTVGTMNTEAFF. CDR3 in DNA: TGTGCCAGTAGACGGTGGACAGTGGGAACCATGAACACTGAAGCTTTCTTT. The rearrangement links TRBV19 to TRBJ1-1; the D gene is possibly TRBD1 (6 bases). The length of the CDR3 is 17 residues. Deletions cut 6 bases from V and 0 bases from J, with 20 bases between. Germline CDR1 LNHDA, CDR2 SQIVND (reference sequence).

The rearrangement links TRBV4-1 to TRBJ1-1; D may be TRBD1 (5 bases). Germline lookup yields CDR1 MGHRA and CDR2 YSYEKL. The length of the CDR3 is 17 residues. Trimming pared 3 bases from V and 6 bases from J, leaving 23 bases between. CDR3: CASSQGRARTRGAEAFF. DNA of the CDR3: TGCGCCAGCAGCCAGGGCAGGGCTAGGACCAGAGGGGCTGAAGCTTTCTTT.

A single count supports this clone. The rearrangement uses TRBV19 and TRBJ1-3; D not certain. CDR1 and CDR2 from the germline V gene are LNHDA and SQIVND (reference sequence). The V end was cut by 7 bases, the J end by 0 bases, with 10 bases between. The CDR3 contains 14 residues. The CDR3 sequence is CASKKGNSGNTIYF. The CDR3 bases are TGTGCCAGTAAGAAAGGCAACTCTGGAAACACCATATATTTT. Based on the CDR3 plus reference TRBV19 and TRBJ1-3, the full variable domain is DGGITQSPKYLFRKEGQNVTLSCEQNLNHDAMYWYRQDPGQGLRLIYYSQIVNDFQKGDIAEGYSVSREKKESFPLTVTSAQKNPTAFYLCASKKGNSGNTIYFGEGSWLTVV.

The CDR3 nucleotides are TGTGCCAGCACGGAGCCGTCCAGGAATGAAAAACTGTTTTTT. This encodes CASTEPSRNEKLFF. V is TRBV28 and J is TRBJ1-4; no reliable D call. The V gene's germline CDR1 is MDHEN and CDR2 SYDVKM. Trimming pared 7 bases from V and 5 bases from J, leaving 14 bases between. CDR3 length: 14 amino acids. The entire variable domain, with the rest obtained from reference TRBV28 and TRBJ1-4, is as follows: DVKVTQSSRYLVKRTGEKVFLECVQDMDHENMFWYRQDPGLGLRLIYFSYDVKMKEKGDIPEGYSVSREKKERFSLILESASTNQTSMYLCASTEPSRNEKLFFGSGTQLSVL.

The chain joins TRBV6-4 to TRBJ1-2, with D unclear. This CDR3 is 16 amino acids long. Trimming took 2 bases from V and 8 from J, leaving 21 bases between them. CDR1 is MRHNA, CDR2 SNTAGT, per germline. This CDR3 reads CASSDPRVLHTEGYTF. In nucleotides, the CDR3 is TGTGCCAGCAGTGACCCCCGTGTCCTCCATACGGAGGGCTACACCTTC.

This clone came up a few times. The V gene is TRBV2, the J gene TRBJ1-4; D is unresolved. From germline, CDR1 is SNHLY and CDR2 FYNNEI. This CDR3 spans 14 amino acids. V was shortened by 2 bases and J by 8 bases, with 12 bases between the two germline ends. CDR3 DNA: TGTGCCAGCAGTGAAACGAGGACTGGAGAAAAACTGTTTTTT. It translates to CASSETRTGEKLFF.